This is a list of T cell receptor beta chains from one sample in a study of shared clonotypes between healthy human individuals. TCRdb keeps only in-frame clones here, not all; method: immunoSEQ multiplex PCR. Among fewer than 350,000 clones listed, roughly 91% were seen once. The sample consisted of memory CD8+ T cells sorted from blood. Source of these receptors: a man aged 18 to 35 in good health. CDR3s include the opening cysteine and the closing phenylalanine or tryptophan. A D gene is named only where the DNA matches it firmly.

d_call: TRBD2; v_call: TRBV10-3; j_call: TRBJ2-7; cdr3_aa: CAISDVREALYEQYF
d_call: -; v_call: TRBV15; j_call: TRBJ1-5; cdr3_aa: CATSGRQSDQPQHF
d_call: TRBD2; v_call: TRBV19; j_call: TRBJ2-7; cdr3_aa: CASSIGLAANPYEQYF
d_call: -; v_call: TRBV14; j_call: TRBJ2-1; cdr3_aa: CASSTGLQGLNYNEQFF
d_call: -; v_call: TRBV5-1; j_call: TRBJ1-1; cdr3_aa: CASSLGPVMNTEAFF
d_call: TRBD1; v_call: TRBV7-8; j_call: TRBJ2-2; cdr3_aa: CASSLDRGVGNTGELFF
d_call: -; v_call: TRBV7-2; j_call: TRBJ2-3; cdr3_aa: CASSLVLASPTDTQYF
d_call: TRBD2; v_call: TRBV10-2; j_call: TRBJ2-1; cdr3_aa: CASSGREVYEQFF
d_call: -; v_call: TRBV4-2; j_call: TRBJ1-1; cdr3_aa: CASSPEVHPNTEAFF
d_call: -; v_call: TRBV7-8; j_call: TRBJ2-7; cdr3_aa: CASSFFKGLGSYEQYF
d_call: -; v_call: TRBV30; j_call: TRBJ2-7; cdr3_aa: CAWSKTSSYEQYF
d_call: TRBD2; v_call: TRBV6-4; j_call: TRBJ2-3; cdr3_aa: CASSDATSGGTDTQYF
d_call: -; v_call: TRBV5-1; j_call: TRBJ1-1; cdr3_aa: CASSFLADLPLGEAFF
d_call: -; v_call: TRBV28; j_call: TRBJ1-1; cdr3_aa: CASSFGNTEAFF
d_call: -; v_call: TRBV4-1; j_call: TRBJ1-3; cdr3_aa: CASSQGTVGNTIYF
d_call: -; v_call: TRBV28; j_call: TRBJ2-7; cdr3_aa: CASSLWTTVYEQYF
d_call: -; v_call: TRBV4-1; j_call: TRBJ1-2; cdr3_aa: CASSRRTVGNYGYTF
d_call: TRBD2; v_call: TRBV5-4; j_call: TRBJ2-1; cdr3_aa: CASSPLAGGPDNEQFF
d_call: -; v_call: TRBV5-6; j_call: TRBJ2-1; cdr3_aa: CASSLKSSYNEQFF
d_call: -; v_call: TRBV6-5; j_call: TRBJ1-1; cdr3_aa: CASTPPGEGWAFF
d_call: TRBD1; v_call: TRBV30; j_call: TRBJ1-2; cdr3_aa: CAWDPTGGDHYGYTF
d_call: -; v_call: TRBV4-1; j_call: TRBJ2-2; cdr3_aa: CASSQEVVGELFF
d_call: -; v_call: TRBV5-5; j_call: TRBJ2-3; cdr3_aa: CASSFGSPDTQYF
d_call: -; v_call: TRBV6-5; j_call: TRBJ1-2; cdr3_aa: CASSFLTGVEGYTF
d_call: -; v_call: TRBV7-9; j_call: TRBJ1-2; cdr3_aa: CASSLGVFGGGYTF
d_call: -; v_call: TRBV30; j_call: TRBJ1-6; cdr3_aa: CAWSLTVNSPLHF
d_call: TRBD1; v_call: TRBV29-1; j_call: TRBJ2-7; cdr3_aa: CSVGTGDEQYF
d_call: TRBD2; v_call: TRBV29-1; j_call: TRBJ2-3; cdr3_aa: CSVDVLAGTDTQYF
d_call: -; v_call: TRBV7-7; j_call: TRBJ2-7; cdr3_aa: CASSLGAGQTYEQYF
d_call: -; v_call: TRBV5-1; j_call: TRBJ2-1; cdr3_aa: CASSLSIGPLGHEQFF
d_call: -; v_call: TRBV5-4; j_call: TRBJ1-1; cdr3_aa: CASSPKGAGLMTYEAFF
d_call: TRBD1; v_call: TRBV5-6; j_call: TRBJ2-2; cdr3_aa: CASSEQGAGELFF